These 23 T cell receptor beta chains were sequenced from one sample in a study of cytomegalovirus exposure and HLA in healthy donors. The PCR employed 60 Vbeta primers together with 13 Jbeta primers. Libraries were prepared by immunoSEQ multiplex PCR; TCRdb keeps only in-frame clonotypes and omits some of them. The sample includes around 190,000 clones, around 80% of them seen just once. The sequenced sample consisted of PBMCs. The source is a woman between 40 and 55 years old in good health and CMV-seronegative.

This rearrangement joins TRBV5-4 to TRBJ1-2, with 10 bases fitting TRBD1. V lost 4 bases to trimming and J lost 4 bases; unmatched junction nucleotides: 10. The germline V gene has CDR1 SGHNT and CDR2 YYREEE (reference sequence). The CDR3 is 16 residues long. CDR3 sequence: CASSPTAGQGIYGYTF. The CDR3 coding sequence is TGTGCCAGCAGCCCGACGGCGGGACAGGGGATCTATGGCTACACCTTC.

The CDR3: CASSYFGLAGEETQYF. The CDR3 DNA sequence: TGTGCCAGCAGTTACTTTGGACTAGCGGGGGAAGAGACCCAGTACTTC. This chain connects TRBV6-5 to TRBJ2-5, with TRBD2 matching 13 bases. Trimming removed 1 base from V and 3 bases from J; junction bases left unmatched: 2. The CDR3 length is 16 residues. Germline loops: CDR1 MNHEY, CDR2 SVGAGI.

The chain recombines TRBV7-9 with TRBJ1-2; 9 bases map to TRBD1. The CDR3 consists of 18 residues. V shed 2 bases and J 4 bases; nucleotides not matched to a gene: 14. The germline V gene encodes CDR1 SEHNR and CDR2 FQNEAQ (reference sequence). CDR3: CASSLSPGQGSSSYGYTF. For the CDR3, the DNA is TGTGCCAGCAGCTTAAGTCCGGGACAGGGCTCTTCCTCCTATGGCTACACCTTC.

The chain combines TRBV27 with TRBJ2-5; TRBD2 might be the D (7 bases). The DNA end lines up better with TRBJ2-7; the J call may be wrong. The CDR3 runs 16 residues. The germline V gene has CDR1 MNHEY and CDR2 SMNVEV (reference sequence). The CDR3 loop is CASSPAAGADSYEQYF. The DNA for the CDR3 is TGTGCCAGCAGTCCGGCGGCGGGGGCGGATAGCTACGAGCAGTACTTC.

The gene calls are TRBV5-1 and TRBJ2-7; tentative D call: TRBD1 (6 bases). The CDR3 is 15 residues long. V shed 3 bases and J shed 5 bases, with 18 bases lying between them. Per the germline V gene, CDR1 is SGHRS and CDR2 is YFSETQ. The CDR3 region has the DNA TGCGCCAGCAGCTCACAACTCAACAGGGCAAACGAGCAGTACTTC. This sequence encodes CASSSQLNRANEQYF.

CDR3 sequence reads: CASSVDPGQGMYEQYF. The CDR3, as DNA: TGTGCCAGCAGCGTAGATCCGGGACAGGGGATGTACGAGCAGTACTTC. This chain links TRBV9 with TRBJ2-7, with 10 bases lining up with TRBD1. The germline V gene has CDR1 SGDLS and CDR2 YYNGEE. V was pared by 0 bases and J by 4 bases, with 7 bases of the junction left unmatched. This CDR3 is built from 16 residues.

The count of this clone is one. The chain links TRBV29-1 to TRBJ1-4; TRBD1 aligns across 8 bases. The germline V gene encodes CDR1 SQVTM and CDR2 ANQGSEA. V trimming: 5 bases; J trimming: 8 bases; junction bases outside the gene matches: 10. CDR3 length: 14 amino acids. The CDR3 sequence: CSVSDRADREKLFF. DNA for the CDR3: TGCAGCGTTTCGGACAGGGCGGATAGGGAAAAACTGTTTTTT.

The chain recombines TRBV7-2 with TRBJ1-2, with 10 bases fitting TRBD1. This CDR3 spans 14 amino acids. V shed 6 bases, J shed 3 bases, and the junction held 4 bases outside the gene matches. Germline V lookup: CDR1 SGHTA, CDR2 FQGNSA. The CDR3 is CASRLTGGDYGYTF. The CDR3 DNA is TGTGCCAGCAGATTGACAGGGGGCGACTATGGCTACACCTTC.

The table lists this clone with a few counts. V is TRBV4-1 and J is TRBJ2-1; the D gene is possibly TRBD2 (5 bases). With 4 bases removed from V and 2 bases from J, the gap between germline ends came to 12 bases. Per germline, CDR1 MGHRA and CDR2 YSYEKL. The CDR3 runs to 15 residues. This CDR3 reads CASSPSGPPYNEQFF. The DNA for the CDR3 is TGCGCCAGCAGCCCGAGCGGACCCCCCTACAATGAGCAGTTCTTC.

CDR3 coding DNA: TGTGCCAGCAGTTACTTGACAGCCTCCTACGAGCAGTACTTC. Translating it yields CASSYLTASYEQYF. The V call is TRBV6-6, the J call TRBJ2-7, with D possibly being TRBD1 (5 bases). Germline V lookup: CDR1 MNHNY, CDR2 SVGAGI (reference sequence). This CDR3 spans 14 amino acids. V lost 1 base and J lost 0, with 7 bases in between.

CDR3 residues: CASSLSNLAGGGEDTQYF. The CDR3 DNA sequence: TGTGCCAGCAGTTTATCTAACCTAGCGGGAGGTGGGGAAGATACGCAGTATTTT. The chain joins TRBV28 to TRBJ2-3; 11 bases fit TRBD2. V was clipped by 1 base and J by 5 bases; unmatched bases: 11. This CDR3 contains 18 residues. CDR1 is MDHEN, CDR2 SYDVKM, per germline.

The chain combines TRBV7-3 with TRBJ2-1; 9 positions agree with TRBD2. Germline-derived CDR1 and CDR2 are SGHTA and FQGTGA. This CDR3 spans 15 amino acids. V shed 0 bases and J 15 bases; nucleotides not matched to a gene: 12. The CDR3 loop reads CASSLTGIAGDLRFF. The DNA for the CDR3 is TGTGCCAGCAGCTTAACGGGAATAGCGGGAGATTTGCGGTTCTTC.

The chain combines TRBV5-1 with TRBJ2-5, with a weak D call TRBD1 (5 bases). The CDR3 has 14 amino acids. The germline V gene encodes CDR1 SGHRS and CDR2 YFSETQ. The V end lost 2 bases, the J end lost 2 bases, and 10 bases lay between the germline ends. The CDR3 here is CASSFDSLQETQYF. Written as DNA, the CDR3 is TGCGCCAGCAGCTTCGACAGCCTTCAAGAGACCCAGTACTTC. Together with reference TRBV5-1 and TRBJ2-5, the CDR3 gives the full variable domain: KAGVTQTPRYLIKTRGQQVTLSCSPISGHRSVSWYQQTPGQGLQFLFEYFSETQRNKGNFPGRFSGRQFSNSRSEMNVSTLELGDSALYLCASSFDSLQETQYFGPGTRLLVL.

The CDR3 nucleotides read TGTGCCAGCAGCTTACTCGGACAGGGGCTGAGAGGCTACACCTTC. This translates into CASSLLGQGLRGYTF. The chain couples TRBV27 to TRBJ1-2; 9 bases agree with TRBD1. Losses at the gene ends were 6 bases for V and 8 bases for J; bases not matched to a gene: 13. CDR1 MNHEY and CDR2 SMNVEV come from the germline V gene (reference sequence). CDR3 length: 15 residues.

This clone was seen only a few times. V is TRBV19 and J is TRBJ2-7, with 8 bases lining up with TRBD2. CDR1 is LNHDA and CDR2 is SQIVND in the germline V gene (reference sequence). The junction had 7 bases not matched to a gene; V was cut back by 5 bases and J by 4 bases. This CDR3 has 14 amino acids. For the CDR3, the DNA is TGTGCCAGTAGTTCCTCGGGAGGGGGTTACGAGCAGTACTTC. This codes for CASSSSGGGYEQYF.

V gene TRBV7-8 combines with J gene TRBJ2-3; TRBD2 agrees at 9 bases. From germline, CDR1 is SGHVS and CDR2 FQNEAQ. This CDR3 is built from 15 residues. V lost 8 bases to trimming and J lost 5 bases; unmatched junction nucleotides: 11. CDR3 residues: CASGEFLAGVDTQYF. DNA for the CDR3: TGTGCCAGCGGGGAGTTCTTAGCGGGAGTAGATACGCAGTATTTT. Supplemented by reference TRBV7-8 and TRBJ2-3, the full variable domain reads GAGVSQSPRYKVAKRGQDVALRCDPISGHVSLFWYQQALGQGPEFLTYFQNEAQLDKSGLPSDRFFAERPEGSVSTLKIQRTQQEDSAVYLCASGEFLAGVDTQYFGPGTRLTVL.

Remarks on this clone: Different DNA sequences within this sample yield the same CDR3. The rearrangement uses TRBV9 and TRBJ2-5; 12 bases align to TRBD2. J gave up 3 bases and V 3 bases, and 3 bases lay outside the gene matches. Germline CDR1 SGDLS, CDR2 YYNGEE. CDR3 length: 15 residues. CDR3 sequence (DNA): TGTGCCAGCAGCGACAGACTAGCGGGGGAAGAGACCCAGTACTTC. Protein: CASSDRLAGEETQYF.

This clone came up a few times. This chain links TRBV6-6 with TRBJ1-2, with a tentative D call TRBD1 (6 bases). In germline, CDR1 is MNHNY, CDR2 SVGAGI (reference sequence). V lost 2 bases and J 2 bases, leaving 15 bases between the germline ends. This CDR3 comprises 16 residues. CDR3 DNA: TGTGCCAGCAGTTACCGGGCTCCAGGGGTAAACTATGGCTACACCTTC. Translating it yields CASSYRAPGVNYGYTF.

The genes are TRBV6-6 and TRBJ2-1; 12 positions agree with TRBD2. CDR1 is MNHNY and CDR2 is SVGAGI in the germline V gene (reference sequence). V trimming: 2 bases; J trimming: 10 bases; junction bases outside the gene matches: 6. The length of the CDR3 is 15 residues. The CDR3 spells CASSYSLAGGREQFF. The CDR3 DNA is TGTGCCAGCAGTTACAGCCTAGCGGGGGGGCGCGAGCAGTTCTTC.

In this sample, this clone turned up a few times. This chain links TRBV6-1 with TRBJ1-1; no clear D gene. The germline V gene encodes CDR1 MNHNS and CDR2 SASEGT. Trimming stripped 5 bases from V and 0 bases from J, with 7 bases between. The CDR3 runs 13 residues. The DNA of the CDR3 is TGTGCCAGCAGTCGGGTCTTGAACACTGAAGCTTTCTTT. It yields the protein CASSRVLNTEAFF.

This chain links TRBV7-9 with TRBJ1-2; D is unclear. The germline V gene has CDR1 SEHNR and CDR2 FQNEAQ (reference sequence). The CDR3 has 13 amino acids. V lost 0 bases and J 3 bases, leaving 5 bases between the germline ends. The CDR3 DNA reads as TGTGCCAGCAGCTTAGCCGGGGACTATGGCTACACCTTC. This gives the protein CASSLAGDYGYTF.

This clone has only one observation. The chain has TRBV5-5 and TRBJ1-2, with D maybe TRBD1 (5 bases). CDR3 length: 13 amino acids. Trimming cost V 0 bases and J 5 bases, with 8 bases left between them. Germline assignment: CDR1 SGHKS and CDR2 YYEKEE (reference sequence). CDR3 nucleotides: TGTGCCAGCAGCTTGGGACAGAATTATGGCTACACCTTC. The encoded protein is CASSLGQNYGYTF.

This clone was detected many times. The chain is built from TRBV5-1 and TRBJ2-3; TRBD1 matches 7 bases. The V and J ends lost 1 base and 5 bases, in that order; junction bases with no gene match: 4. The CDR3 extends over 14 amino acids. CDR1 SGHRS and CDR2 YFSETQ come from the germline V gene. For the CDR3, the DNA is TGCGCCAGCAGCTTGTCGGCAGGGGGAGATACGCAGTATTTT. It specifies CASSLSAGGDTQYF.